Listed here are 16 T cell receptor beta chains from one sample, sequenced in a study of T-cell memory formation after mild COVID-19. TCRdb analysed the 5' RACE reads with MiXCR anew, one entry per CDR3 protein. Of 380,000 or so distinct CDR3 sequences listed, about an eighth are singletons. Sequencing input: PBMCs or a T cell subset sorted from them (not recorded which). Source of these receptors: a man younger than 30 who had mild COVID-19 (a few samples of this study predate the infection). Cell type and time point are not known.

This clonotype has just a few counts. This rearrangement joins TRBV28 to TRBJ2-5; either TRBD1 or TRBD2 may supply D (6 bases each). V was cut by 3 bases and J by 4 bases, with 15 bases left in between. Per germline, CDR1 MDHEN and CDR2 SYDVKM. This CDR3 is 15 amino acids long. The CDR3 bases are TGTGCCAGCAGTTTGGGGGGCATGAGACCAGAGACCCAGTACTTC. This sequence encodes CASSLGGMRPETQYF.

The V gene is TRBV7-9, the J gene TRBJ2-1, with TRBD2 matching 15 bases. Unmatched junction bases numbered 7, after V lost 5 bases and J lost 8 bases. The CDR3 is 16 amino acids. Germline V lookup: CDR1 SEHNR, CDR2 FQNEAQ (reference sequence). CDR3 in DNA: TGTGCCAGCAGCCGGACTAGCGGGGGGGCCTCCCATGAGCAGTTCTTC. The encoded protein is CASSRTSGGASHEQFF.

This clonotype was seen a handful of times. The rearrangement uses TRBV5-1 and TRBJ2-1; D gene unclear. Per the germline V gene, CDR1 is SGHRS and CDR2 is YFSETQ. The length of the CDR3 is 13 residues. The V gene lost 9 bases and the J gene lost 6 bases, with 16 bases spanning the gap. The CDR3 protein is CATHGGSLNEQFF. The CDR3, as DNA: TGCGCCACACATGGCGGCTCTCTCAATGAGCAGTTCTTC.

The DNA of the CDR3 is TGTGCCAGCAGGAGTCGACTTCGGGTTCCCCAAGAGACCCAGTACTTC. Its protein product is CASRSRLRVPQETQYF. The chain couples TRBV6-4 to TRBJ2-5; no clear D gene. Deletions cut 6 bases from V and 1 base from J, with 18 bases between. Germline CDR1 is MRHNA and CDR2 is SNTAGT. CDR3 size: 16 residues.

The CDR3 DNA is TGCGCCAGCAGCAGAACTAGCAGCATCGCATACAATGAGCAGTTCTTC. Amino acids: CASSRTSSIAYNEQFF. The V and J genes are TRBV5-1 and TRBJ2-1; D may be TRBD2 (6 bases). CDR3 length: 16 amino acids. Between the trimmed V and J ends, which lost 4 bases and 4 bases, there was a span of 18 bases. The V gene's germline CDR1 is SGHRS and CDR2 YFSETQ. Together with reference TRBV5-1 and TRBJ2-1, the CDR3 gives the full variable domain: KAGVTQTPRYLIKTRGQQVTLSCSPISGHRSVSWYQQTPGQGLQFLFEYFSETQRNKGNFPGRFSGRQFSNSRSEMNVSTLELGDSALYLCASSRTSSIAYNEQFFGPGTRLTVL.

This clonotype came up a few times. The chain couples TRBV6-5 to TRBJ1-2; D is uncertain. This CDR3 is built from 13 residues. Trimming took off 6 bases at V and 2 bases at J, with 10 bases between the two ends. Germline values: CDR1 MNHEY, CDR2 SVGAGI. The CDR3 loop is CASSTPMNYGYTF. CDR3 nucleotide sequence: TGTGCCAGCAGCACCCCTATGAACTATGGCTACACCTTC.

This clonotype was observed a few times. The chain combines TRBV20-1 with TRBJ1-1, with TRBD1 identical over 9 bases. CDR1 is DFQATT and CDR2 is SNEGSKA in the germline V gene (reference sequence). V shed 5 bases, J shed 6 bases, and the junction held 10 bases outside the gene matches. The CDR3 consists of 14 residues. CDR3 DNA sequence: TGCAGTGCTCCAGGGACAGGGAACTTGGCTGAAGCTTTCTTT. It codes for CSAPGTGNLAEAFF.

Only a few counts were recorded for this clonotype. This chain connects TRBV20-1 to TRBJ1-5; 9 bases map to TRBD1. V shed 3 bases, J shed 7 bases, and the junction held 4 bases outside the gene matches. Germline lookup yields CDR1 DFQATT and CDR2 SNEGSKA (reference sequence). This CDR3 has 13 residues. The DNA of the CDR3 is TGCAGTGCTAGGGACAGGGGAATACAGCCCCAGCATTTT. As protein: CSARDRGIQPQHF.

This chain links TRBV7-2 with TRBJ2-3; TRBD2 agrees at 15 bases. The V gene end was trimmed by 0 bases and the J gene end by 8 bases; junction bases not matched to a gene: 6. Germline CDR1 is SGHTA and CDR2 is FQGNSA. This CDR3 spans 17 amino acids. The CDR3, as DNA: TGTGCCAGCAGCTTAGCAGGACTAGCGGGGGGGCTTGGTACGCAGTATTTT. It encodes CASSLAGLAGGLGTQYF.

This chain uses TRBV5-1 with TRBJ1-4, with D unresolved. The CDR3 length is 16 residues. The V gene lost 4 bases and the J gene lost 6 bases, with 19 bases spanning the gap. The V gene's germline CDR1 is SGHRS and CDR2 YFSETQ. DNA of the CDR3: TGCGCCAGCAGCCCCAGGACCGCTAGAAGCTATGAAAAACTGTTTTTT. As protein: CASSPRTARSYEKLFF.

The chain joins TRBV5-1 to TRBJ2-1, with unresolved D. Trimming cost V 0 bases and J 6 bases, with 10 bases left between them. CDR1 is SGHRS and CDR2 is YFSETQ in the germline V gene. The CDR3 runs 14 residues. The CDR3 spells CASSLAGLINEQFF. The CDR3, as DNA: TGCGCCAGCAGCTTGGCCGGCCTGATCAATGAGCAGTTCTTC. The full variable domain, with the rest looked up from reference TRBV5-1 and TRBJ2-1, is KAGVTQTPRYLIKTRGQQVTLSCSPISGHRSVSWYQQTPGQGLQFLFEYFSETQRNKGNFPGRFSGRQFSNSRSEMNVSTLELGDSALYLCASSLAGLINEQFFGPGTRLTVL.

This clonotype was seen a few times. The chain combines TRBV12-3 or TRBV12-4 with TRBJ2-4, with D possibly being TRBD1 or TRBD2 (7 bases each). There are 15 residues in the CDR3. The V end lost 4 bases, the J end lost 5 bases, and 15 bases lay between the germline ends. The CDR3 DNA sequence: TGTGCCAGCAGTTACCGACAGGGAGGGGAAAACATTCAGTACTTC. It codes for CASSYRQGGENIQYF.

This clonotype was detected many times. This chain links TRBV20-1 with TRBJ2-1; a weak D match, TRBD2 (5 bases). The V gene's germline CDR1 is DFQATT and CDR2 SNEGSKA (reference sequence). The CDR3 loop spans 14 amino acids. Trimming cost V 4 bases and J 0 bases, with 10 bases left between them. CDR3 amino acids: CSAIGESSYNEQFF. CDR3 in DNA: TGCAGTGCTATCGGGGAGAGCTCCTACAATGAGCAGTTCTTC.

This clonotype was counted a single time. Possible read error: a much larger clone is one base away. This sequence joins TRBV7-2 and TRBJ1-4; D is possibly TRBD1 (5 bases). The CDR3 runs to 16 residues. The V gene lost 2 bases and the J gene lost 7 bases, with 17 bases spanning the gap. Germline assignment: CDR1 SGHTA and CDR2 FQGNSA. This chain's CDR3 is CASSLYTGGMVEKLFF. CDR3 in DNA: TGTGCCAGCAGCTTATACACAGGTGGGATGGTTGAAAAACTGTTTTTT. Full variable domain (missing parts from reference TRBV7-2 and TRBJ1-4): GAGVSQSPSNKVTEKGKDVELRCDPISGHTALYWYRQSLGQGLEFLIYFQGNSAPDKSGLPSDRFSAERTGGSVSTLTIQRTQQEDSAVYLCASSLYTGGMVEKLFFGSGTQLSVL.

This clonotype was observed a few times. CDR3 loop: CSARETARHETQYF. The CDR3 coding sequence is TGCAGTGCTAGGGAGACGGCCAGGCACGAGACCCAGTACTTC. The gene calls are TRBV20-1 and TRBJ2-5; D remains ambiguous. Trimming stripped 3 bases from V and 5 bases from J, with 16 bases between. This CDR3 comprises 14 residues. Per the germline V gene, CDR1 is DFQATT and CDR2 is SNEGSKA (reference sequence).

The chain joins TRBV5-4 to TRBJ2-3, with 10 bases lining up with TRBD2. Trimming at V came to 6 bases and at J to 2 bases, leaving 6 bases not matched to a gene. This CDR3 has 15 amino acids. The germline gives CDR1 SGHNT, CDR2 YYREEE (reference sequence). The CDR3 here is CASTNSGGPTDTQYF. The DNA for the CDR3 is TGTGCCAGCACGAATAGCGGGGGGCCCACAGATACGCAGTATTTT.